This T cell receptor (beta chain) was recovered during a study of OX40 agonist ivuxolimab in advanced cancers. Overall study context: Patients' therapy was ivuxolimab, an antibody that acts as an agonist of OX40 (CD134). From roughly 23 to 85 years was the age range, with a mean of approximately 63 years, and around 80% were male. Earlier anti-PD-1, anti-PD-L1 or anti-CTLA-4 therapy was permitted; 30% to 50% had received some.

V lost 8 bases, J lost 4 bases, and 15 bases lay in between. The CDR3 length is 13 residues. The germline CDR1 and CDR2 sequences are MGHDK and SYGVNS. The method was immunoSEQ multiplex PCR; TCRdb's version includes in-frame clones alone and lacks a portion of them. The table records about 110,000 clones, 90% of them present only once. Regarding the study as a whole: CD8+ T cells were the subset that, on average, had more expanded clones than CD4+.

This clone was counted between two and nine times. As yet, its antigen is unknown. This clonotype was obtained from an adult with an advanced solid tumor such as melanoma, head and neck, liver or kidney cancer. V gene TRBV25-1 combines with J gene TRBJ2-7; a weak D match, TRBD2 (6 bases). Sequences were derived from CD4+ or CD8+ T cells sorted from blood, sampled in a trial of the OX40 agonist ivuxolimab. The CDR3 bases are TGTGCCAGCGGGGGGATAGGAGGGTACGAGCAGTACTTC. Protein: CASGGIGGYEQYF.